A selection of T cell receptor beta chains follows, all from one sample in a study of regulatory T cells in long-lasting Graves disease. MiXCR, run by TCRdb on the multiplex PCR reads, gives a single entry per CDR3 protein. The sample yields about 430,000 distinct CDR3 sequences, approximately 16% seen once. These sequences were also reported in another study, on T cells in Graves' hyperthyroidism and ophthalmopathy.

This material consisted of peripheral blood mononuclear cells (PBMCs), taken at new diagnosis, from a patient treated with antithyroid drugs. Receptors were obtained from a woman in her thirties or forties with Graves disease. Both conserved end residues are part of each CDR3. D genes are given only for firm matches. Clone size is shown for a subset of rows, as once, few, many or a class of expanded clone.

TGCAGTGCCAAAACTAGCGGAGGGAACACCGGGGAGCTGTTTTTT | CSAKTSGGNTGELFF | TRBJ2-2 | TRBV20-1 | few | TRBD2
TGTGCCAGCAATACCGGGACGGCCTCCTACGAGCAGTACTTC | CASNTGTASYEQYF | TRBJ2-7 | TRBV6-1 | many | -
TGCAGCGGGACAGGGAACTATGGCTACACCTTC | CSGTGNYGYTF | TRBJ1-2 | TRBV29-1 | - | TRBD1
TGTGCCAGCAGCTTAAACGGGGGCAATCAGCCCCAGCATTTT | CASSLNGGNQPQHF | TRBJ1-5 | TRBV7-9 | - | -
TGTGCCATCACTACCCAGGAGGCCGATGAGCAGTTCTTC | CAITTQEADEQFF | TRBJ2-1 | TRBV10-3 | - | -
TGTGCCAGCAGCCGTAGGTCGGAGGAGGGTGATCAGCCCCAGCATTTT | CASSRRSEEGDQPQHF | TRBJ1-5 | TRBV12-3/TRBV12-4 | - | -
TGTGCCCATGCGGCGGGGGCCCCCTACAATGAGCAGTTCTTC | CAHAAGAPYNEQFF | TRBJ2-1 | TRBV28 | many | -
TGTGCCAGCACTAACCGCAGGTCCGCGGATCAGCCCCAGCATTTT | CASTNRRSADQPQHF | TRBJ1-5 | TRBV12-3/TRBV12-4 | many | -
TGTGCCAGCAGCTTAGCATCCACTGAAGCTTTCTTT | CASSLASTEAFF | TRBJ1-1 | TRBV7-9 | few | -
TGCAGTGCTAGCAAGCGGGACGGGGCTAACTATGGCTACACCTTC | CSASKRDGANYGYTF | TRBJ1-2 | TRBV20-1 | few | -
TGTGCCAGCGGGAGCCCAGGGGGGATCGACAATGAGCAGTTCTTC | CASGSPGGIDNEQFF | TRBJ2-1 | TRBV2 | many | -
TGTGCCAGCACCCCTTGGGGGGGTCAGGGCTCTTGGGGCTACACCTTC | CASTPWGGQGSWGYTF | TRBJ1-2 | TRBV2 | - | -
TGTGCCACTTCCGACGGACTAGCGAGCTACGAGCAGTACTTC | CATSDGLASYEQYF | TRBJ2-7 | TRBV19 | many | TRBD2
TGTGCCAGCAGCCCGTCTAGCGGGAGGTACAATGAGCAGTTCTTC | CASSPSSGRYNEQFF | TRBJ2-1 | TRBV7-8 | many | TRBD2
TGTGCCAGCAGCGTAGAAAGTTTTGGGGGGAGGGCCTTTACAGATACGCAGTATTTT | CASSVESFGGRAFTDTQYF | TRBJ2-3 | TRBV9 | few | TRBD2
TGTGCCAGCAGCTTAACCGACAGCGACGAGGGGCAGTTCTTC | CASSLTDSDEGQFF | TRBJ2-1 | TRBV11-3 | many | -
TGTGCCAGCAGTGAAGCCGGGGACAGCTATGGCTACACCTTC | CASSEAGDSYGYTF | TRBJ1-2 | TRBV6-1 | many | TRBD1
TGTGCCAGCAGCCCGATCCCCGTCGGCAGGGTTGGGGAGCAGTACTTC | CASSPIPVGRVGEQYF | TRBJ2-7 | TRBV7-9 | once | -
TGTGCCATCACCAAAGGAGGGGCAGGGGGCATCGATGAGCAGTTCTTC | CAITKGGAGGIDEQFF | TRBJ2-1 | TRBV10-3 | many | TRBD1
TGTGCCAGCAGCTTGGGGGAGCGGGGTAGCACAGATACGCAGTATTTT | CASSLGERGSTDTQYF | TRBJ2-3 | TRBV5-4 | few | TRBD2
TGCGCCAGCAGCTTGGATCACCGGGACAGGGCCCTACTTTCTGGAAACACCATATATTTT | CASSLDHRDRALLSGNTIYF | TRBJ1-3 | TRBV5-1 | few | TRBD1
TGTGCCAGCAGCCAAGAAGGGACAGGGTTGAGGAAGTACTTC | CASSQEGTGLRKYF | TRBJ2-7 | TRBV3-1 | - | TRBD1
TGTGCCAGCAGCTTCCGGGACACGACATATGGCTACACCTTC | CASSFRDTTYGYTF | TRBJ1-2 | TRBV11-3 | many | -
TGTGCCAGTAGTACTCAGATGAACACTGAAGCTTTCTTT | CASSTQMNTEAFF | TRBJ1-1 | TRBV19 | many | -
TGTGCCAGCAGCTTACCCCCTGGACAGAGCTCCTACAATGAGCAGTTCTTC | CASSLPPGQSSYNEQFF | TRBJ2-1 | TRBV11-3 | many | -
TGTGCCAGCAGTTTACAGGGGGGGATCGGCTACACCTTC | CASSLQGGIGYTF | TRBJ1-2 | TRBV28 | - | TRBD1
TGTGCCAGCAGTTTTTCGCTAGCTTTAGCAGATACGCAGTATTTT | CASSFSLALADTQYF | TRBJ2-3 | TRBV12-3/TRBV12-4 | - | -
TGTGCCAGCAGTTTAGGAGCCAGGATAACGGCTTTCTTT | CASSLGARITAFF | TRBJ1-1 | TRBV28 | few | -
TGTGCCAGCAGCTTGAGTTGGGGGGCGAGCAACGAGCAGTACTTC | CASSLSWGASNEQYF | TRBJ2-7 | TRBV11-3 | - | -
TGTGCCAGCAGCGCCCCCGACAGGGATCTTGGGACTGAAGCTTTCTTT | CASSAPDRDLGTEAFF | TRBJ1-1 | TRBV7-9 | few | TRBD1
TGTGCCAGCAGCGCCACGAACATAGGGACCCAGTACTTC | CASSATNIGTQYF | TRBJ2-5 | TRBV9 | many | -
TGTGCCAGCAGCTTAGGACAGGGGGGGATCTATGGCTACACCTTC | CASSLGQGGIYGYTF | TRBJ1-2 | TRBV7-9 | few | TRBD1
TGTGCCAGCAGTTCAACCCTACCCCGGGGAGGCCCCTTGGCCACAGATACGCAGTATTTT | CASSSTLPRGGPLATDTQYF | TRBJ2-3 | TRBV27 | many | -